The TCR beta chain under discussion was sequenced for a study (dated by TCRdb to the mid-2010s). Library preparation was by RT-PCR. The sequencer listed for this sample is Illumina MiSeq. TCRdb itself trimmed the public reads at Q25 with fastp, ran MiXCR and retained productive beta chains. Rows are combined by CDR3 protein, so each entry shows the most common genes and DNA. A total of almost 700,000 distinct CDR3 sequences appear in this sample, approximately 14% of them only once. The ten biggest clones cover about 3.6% of the sample. Note on this clonotype: What antigen it recognizes has not been identified. Base-call qualities are not available, and no considerably larger clone is one nucleotide away.

The sample comprised memory CD4+ T cells from blood. The receptor's source is a female donor in good health, serving as a healthy control.

Here the CDR3 is given as CASSTGMGETQYF. In nucleotides, the sequence is TGTGCCAGCAGTACAGGGATGGGAGAGACCCAGTACTTC. The chain is made from TRBV7-2 and TRBJ2-5, with TRBD1 as a weak D call on 6 bases. V sheds 6 bases and J sheds 4 bases, leaving 12 bases between their ends. For CDR1 and CDR2, the germline V gene lists SGHTA and FQGNSA. From cysteine to phenylalanine, the CDR3 is 13 amino acids long. Only CDR3 DNA is held: 39 bases, read in frame from base 1.